This T cell receptor (beta chain) appears in the sequencing data of a study of identical twins. Notes on the study in general: The study found that models underestimated out-of-frame TCR alpha sharing in monozygotic twins. Alpha sequences that were out-of-frame and twin-shared showed an excess of low generation probability.

Unmatched junction bases numbered 6, after V lost 0 bases and J lost 6 bases. Germline V gene data show CDR1 as KGHSH and CDR2 as LQKENI. The CDR3 sequence is 16 residues long. Everyone who donated was a healthy Caucasian. This clonotype was picked up a small number of times. Its antigen is unknown. The cDNA had a unique molecular identifier and a template-switch universal primer site. TCRdb redid the calling of the 5' RACE reads with MiXCR, one entry per CDR3 protein. This table holds around 530,000 distinct CDR3 sequences, about 16% found once. These data also featured in a second study, about yellow fever vaccine responses in identical twins.

Source material: CD4+ T cells sorted from blood. V gene TRBV18 combines with J gene TRBJ2-2; 8 bases agree with TRBD2. The TCR sequence derives from a woman between 18 and 29 years old in good health. The CDR3 here is CASSPPRAGEAGELFF. In nucleotides, the CDR3 is TGTGCCAGCTCACCACCTCGAGCGGGAGAGGCCGGGGAGCTGTTTTTT.